The rows below give T cell receptor beta chains drawn from one sample of a study of blood T cell repertoires in COVID-19. Libraries were prepared by immunoSEQ multiplex PCR; TCRdb keeps only in-frame clonotypes and omits some of them. The sample records under 250,000 clones, around 82% being singletons. The sequenced sample consisted of PBMCs or T cells enriched from blood (not recorded which). The receptors stem from a young man with acute COVID-19. Both conserved end residues are part of each CDR3. The order of the fields is V gene, D gene, clone size, J gene, CDR3 protein, CDR3 DNA. The D gene is left open where the match is weak. For some rows the clone size is stated as once, few or many, or as a class when expanded; others skip it.

V gene: TRBV6-5
D gene: NA
clone size: once
J gene: TRBJ2-5
CDR3 protein: CASIGVGFQETQYF
CDR3 DNA: TGTGCCAGCATAGGGGTTGGATTCCAAGAGACCCAGTACTTC

V gene: TRBV6-1
D gene: NA
clone size: NA
J gene: TRBJ2-1
CDR3 protein: CASSEPGGSYNEQFF
CDR3 DNA: TGTGCCAGCAGTGAACCCGGGGGCTCCTACAATGAGCAGTTCTTC

V gene: TRBV14
D gene: NA
clone size: NA
J gene: TRBJ1-1
CDR3 protein: CASSQDWAREAFF
CDR3 DNA: TGTGCCAGCAGCCAAGATTGGGCCAGGGAAGCTTTCTTT

V gene: TRBV6-5
D gene: TRBD2
clone size: NA
J gene: TRBJ2-3
CDR3 protein: CASSLAGGSTDTQYF
CDR3 DNA: TGTGCCAGCAGCCTAGCGGGGGGGAGCACAGATACGCAGTATTTT

V gene: TRBV9
D gene: NA
clone size: few
J gene: TRBJ1-5
CDR3 protein: CASSPTDRSNQPQHF
CDR3 DNA: TGTGCCAGCAGCCCAACAGACAGGAGTAATCAGCCCCAGCATTTT

V gene: TRBV29-1
D gene: NA
clone size: NA
J gene: TRBJ2-2
CDR3 protein: CSTAGNTGELFF
CDR3 DNA: TGCAGTACGGCAGGCAACACCGGGGAGCTGTTTTTT

V gene: TRBV12-3/TRBV12-4
D gene: NA
clone size: NA
J gene: TRBJ1-1
CDR3 protein: CASRQIREAFF
CDR3 DNA: TGTGCCAGTAGACAGATCCGTGAAGCTTTCTTT

V gene: TRBV2
D gene: NA
clone size: NA
J gene: TRBJ2-2
CDR3 protein: CASRGDSGTGELFF
CDR3 DNA: TGTGCCAGCAGGGGGGACTCGGGCACCGGGGAGCTGTTTTTT

V gene: TRBV5-4
D gene: NA
clone size: NA
J gene: TRBJ2-5
CDR3 protein: CASSLGGNQETQYF
CDR3 DNA: TGTGCCAGCAGCTTAGGGGGAAACCAAGAGACCCAGTACTTC

V gene: TRBV11-2
D gene: NA
clone size: NA
J gene: TRBJ2-3
CDR3 protein: CASSLARVEDTQYF
CDR3 DNA: TGTGCCAGCAGCTTAGCCAGGGTAGAAGATACGCAGTATTTT

V gene: TRBV3-1/TRBV3-2
D gene: TRBD2
clone size: few
J gene: TRBJ2-1
CDR3 protein: CASSQASGGAPFF
CDR3 DNA: TGTGCCAGCAGCCAAGCCAGCGGGGGGGCTCCGTTCTTC

V gene: TRBV19
D gene: TRBD1
clone size: NA
J gene: TRBJ1-3
CDR3 protein: CASSPTQGAAGNTIYF
CDR3 DNA: TGTGCCAGTAGTCCAACCCAGGGGGCTGCTGGAAACACCATATATTTT

V gene: TRBV6-5
D gene: TRBD1
clone size: NA
J gene: TRBJ1-4
CDR3 protein: CASSYAQTGGREKLFF
CDR3 DNA: TGTGCCAGCAGTTACGCCCAGACAGGGGGTCGGGAAAAACTGTTTTTT

V gene: TRBV3-1/TRBV3-2
D gene: NA
clone size: NA
J gene: TRBJ1-6
CDR3 protein: CASSQAGIETPLHF
CDR3 DNA: TGTGCCAGCAGCCAAGCCGGGATTGAGACACCCCTCCACTTT

V gene: TRBV19
D gene: TRBD1
clone size: NA
J gene: TRBJ1-2
CDR3 protein: CASNVGQGYYGYTF
CDR3 DNA: TGTGCCAGTAACGTGGGACAGGGGTACTATGGCTACACCTTC

V gene: TRBV9
D gene: TRBD1
clone size: NA
J gene: TRBJ1-3
CDR3 protein: CASSVEIGWMGQGAHTGNTIYF
CDR3 DNA: TGTGCCAGCAGCGTAGAAATTGGGTGGATGGGACAGGGGGCACACACTGGAAACACCATATATTTT

V gene: TRBV6-5
D gene: TRBD1
clone size: NA
J gene: TRBJ2-1
CDR3 protein: CASTPGQTSYNEQFF
CDR3 DNA: TGTGCCAGCACCCCGGGACAGACCTCCTACAATGAGCAGTTCTTC

V gene: TRBV9
D gene: NA
clone size: NA
J gene: TRBJ1-3
CDR3 protein: CASSVARDINSGNTIYF
CDR3 DNA: TGTGCCAGCAGCGTAGCCAGAGACATAAACTCTGGAAACACCATATATTTT